This TCR beta chain is from a study of regulatory T cells in long-lasting Graves disease. Whole-study context: Recently diagnosed Graves' patients had received antithyroid drugs for under 3 months.

CDR1 is LGHNA and CDR2 is YSLEER in the germline V gene. V was pared by 0 bases and J by 2 bases, with 10 bases of the junction left unmatched. CDR3 length equals 19 residues. This clonotype was found many times. Specified time point: newly diagnosed GD, antithyroid drugs for less than 3 months. PBMCs were the source of the RNA used for TCR sequencing. To make TCR beta libraries, researchers used iRepertoire HTBI primers and Arm-PCR of CDR3 regions. TCRdb re-called the multiplex PCR reads with MiXCR, one entry per CDR3 protein. The profile shows hundreds of thousands of distinct CDR3 sequences, around 15% of them singletons.

The V gene is TRBV4-3, the J gene TRBJ2-5, with 12 bases aligning to TRBD2. Sequences were derived from peripheral blood mononuclear cells (PBMCs), sampled at new diagnosis, from a patient treated with antithyroid drugs. The sequence derives from a female donor with Graves disease. Here the CDR3 DNA reads TGCGCCAGCAGCCAAGATCTAATAGGACTAGCGGGGACTCAAGAGACCCAGTACTTC. Translated: CASSQDLIGLAGTQETQYF.